These T cell receptor beta chains were read from a single sample in a study of blood T cells in healthy people across ages. From the 5' RACE reads, TCRdb called clonotypes with MiXCR, one entry per CDR3 protein. Among roughly 500,000 distinct CDR3 sequences listed, roughly 29% were seen once. Sequencing was carried out using blood. Every receptor here comes from a woman aged 70 to 79 in good health. Both conserved end residues are part of each CDR3. The order of the fields is J gene, CDR3 length, D gene, clone size, V gene, CDR3 DNA, CDR3 protein. The D gene is left open where the match is weak. A clone size is listed for some rows: how often the clone was seen (once, few, many), or a class if it is expanded.

j_gene: TRBJ1-1; len: 18; d_gene: -; abundance: -; v_gene: TRBV5-1; CDR3nt: TGCGCCAGCAGCTTGGTAGGACACCCAAATCGAGTGGGCACTGAAGCTTTCTTT; CDR3aa: CASSLVGHPNRVGTEAFF
j_gene: TRBJ2-7; len: 12; d_gene: -; abundance: -; v_gene: TRBV19; CDR3nt: TGTGCCAGTAGTATAGACGGCTACGAGCAGTACTTC; CDR3aa: CASSIDGYEQYF
j_gene: TRBJ2-5; len: 16; d_gene: -; abundance: -; v_gene: TRBV6-5; CDR3nt: TGTGCCAGCAGTTACGGTCCCGGGACGGCCTTGCAGACCCAGTACTTC; CDR3aa: CASSYGPGTALQTQYF
j_gene: TRBJ2-5; len: 15; d_gene: TRBD1; abundance: few; v_gene: TRBV18; CDR3nt: TGTGCCAGCTCACAAGGGACAGGGAGACGAGAGACCCAGTACTTC; CDR3aa: CASSQGTGRRETQYF
j_gene: TRBJ1-2; len: 14; d_gene: -; abundance: few; v_gene: TRBV9; CDR3nt: TGTGCCAGTTCCGACCTAGGGAGATTAAGGGGCTACACCTTC; CDR3aa: CASSDLGRLRGYTF
j_gene: TRBJ1-4; len: 16; d_gene: TRBD1; abundance: -; v_gene: TRBV7-9; CDR3nt: TGTGCCAGCAGCTTAGGGGCCGGGACAGATAATGAAAAACTGTTTTTT; CDR3aa: CASSLGAGTDNEKLFF
j_gene: TRBJ1-1; len: 14; d_gene: TRBD1; abundance: few; v_gene: TRBV3-1; CDR3nt: TGTGCCAGCAGCCAGCCCTTCAGGGACAGGGAAGCTTTCTTT; CDR3aa: CASSQPFRDREAFF
j_gene: TRBJ2-2; len: 14; d_gene: -; abundance: -; v_gene: TRBV6-1; CDR3nt: TGTGCCAGCAGTGAAAGCTTCCTTAAGGGGGAGCTGGTTTTT; CDR3aa: CASSESFLKGELVF
j_gene: TRBJ2-3; len: 15; d_gene: -; abundance: few; v_gene: TRBV7-2; CDR3nt: TGTGCCAGCAGCCAGATCTCTAGCGCACCAGATACGCAGTATTTT; CDR3aa: CASSQISSAPDTQYF
j_gene: TRBJ2-1; len: 16; d_gene: TRBD2; abundance: -; v_gene: TRBV7-2; CDR3nt: TGTGCCAGCAGCTTAACTTGGGCTAGCGGGGACAATGAGCAGTTCTTC; CDR3aa: CASSLTWASGDNEQFF
j_gene: TRBJ2-5; len: 11; d_gene: -; abundance: few; v_gene: TRBV6-2/TRBV6-3; CDR3nt: TGTGCCAGCAGTATCGCCGAGACCCAGTACTTC; CDR3aa: CASSIAETQYF
j_gene: TRBJ2-5; len: 17; d_gene: TRBD2; abundance: many; v_gene: TRBV4-2; CDR3nt: TGTGCCAGCAGCCCTGGAGGGACTAGCGGGGGACAAGAGACCCAGTACTTC; CDR3aa: CASSPGGTSGGQETQYF
j_gene: TRBJ2-1; len: 15; d_gene: TRBD2; abundance: -; v_gene: TRBV20-1; CDR3nt: TGCAGTGCTAGAGAGGCTAGCGGGGAGTACAATGAGCAGTTCTTC; CDR3aa: CSAREASGEYNEQFF
j_gene: TRBJ1-1; len: 15; d_gene: -; abundance: -; v_gene: TRBV5-1; CDR3nt: TGCGCCAGCAGCTCCAGCCCGACCGTGAACACTGAAGCTTTCTTT; CDR3aa: CASSSSPTVNTEAFF
j_gene: TRBJ1-1; len: 13; d_gene: -; abundance: few; v_gene: TRBV20-1; CDR3nt: TGCAGTGCTAGACAGGGCTCCGAGGCTGAAGCTTTCTTT; CDR3aa: CSARQGSEAEAFF
j_gene: TRBJ2-1; len: 14; d_gene: TRBD1; abundance: -; v_gene: TRBV3-1; CDR3nt: TGTGCCAGCAGCCATGGACAGGGGAAGAATGAGCAGTTCTTC; CDR3aa: CASSHGQGKNEQFF
j_gene: TRBJ2-3; len: 15; d_gene: -; abundance: -; v_gene: TRBV2; CDR3nt: TGTGCCAGCAGAGGGGGACCTACACCCACAGATACGCAGTATTTT; CDR3aa: CASRGGPTPTDTQYF
j_gene: TRBJ2-5; len: 13; d_gene: -; abundance: -; v_gene: TRBV29-1; CDR3nt: TGCAGCGTTGAAGAAGTGCAGGTACGAACCAAGTTCTTC; CDR3aa: CSVEEVQVRTKFF
j_gene: TRBJ2-7; len: 14; d_gene: TRBD2; abundance: few; v_gene: TRBV29-1; CDR3nt: TGCAGCGTTAAGCGGGGGGAAGAGGGATACGAGCAGTACTTC; CDR3aa: CSVKRGEEGYEQYF
j_gene: TRBJ1-4; len: 12; d_gene: -; abundance: few; v_gene: TRBV11-1; CDR3nt: TGTGCCAGCAGCAAAACGGATGAAAAACTGTTTTTT; CDR3aa: CASSKTDEKLFF
j_gene: TRBJ1-2; len: 15; d_gene: -; abundance: -; v_gene: TRBV7-2; CDR3nt: TGTGCCAGCAGCCCTACCCCCACAGGGAACTATGGCTACACCTTC; CDR3aa: CASSPTPTGNYGYTF
j_gene: TRBJ2-3; len: 13; d_gene: -; abundance: -; v_gene: TRBV9; CDR3nt: TGTGCCAGCAGCGTAGATGTCACAGATACGCAGTATTTT; CDR3aa: CASSVDVTDTQYF
j_gene: TRBJ1-2; len: 13; d_gene: -; abundance: few; v_gene: TRBV2; CDR3nt: TGTGCCAGCAGTGTACAGGTCAACTATGGCTACACCTTC; CDR3aa: CASSVQVNYGYTF
j_gene: TRBJ1-2; len: 13; d_gene: -; abundance: few; v_gene: TRBV12-3/TRBV12-4; CDR3nt: TGTGCCAGCACCCCCAGGGTGGGAGATGGCTACACCTTC; CDR3aa: CASTPRVGDGYTF
j_gene: TRBJ1-2; len: 13; d_gene: -; abundance: -; v_gene: TRBV18; CDR3nt: TGTGCCAGCTCACCAGAGGCGCGAATGGTTCGCACCTTC; CDR3aa: CASSPEARMVRTF
j_gene: TRBJ2-1; len: 16; d_gene: -; abundance: -; v_gene: TRBV6-2/TRBV6-3; CDR3nt: TGTGCCAGCAGTTACTCGAGAAGGGTACCCTACAATGAGCAGTTCTTC; CDR3aa: CASSYSRRVPYNEQFF
j_gene: TRBJ2-5; len: 16; d_gene: -; abundance: -; v_gene: TRBV6-1; CDR3nt: TGTGCCAGCAGTGCCACCGGATCCTACCATTGGGAGACCCAGTACTTC; CDR3aa: CASSATGSYHWETQYF
j_gene: TRBJ2-3; len: 16; d_gene: TRBD2; abundance: few; v_gene: TRBV11-2; CDR3nt: TGTGCCAGCAGCTTGCTAGCGGGGACTAGCACAGATACGCAGTATTTT; CDR3aa: CASSLLAGTSTDTQYF
j_gene: TRBJ2-5; len: 15; d_gene: -; abundance: few; v_gene: TRBV10-3; CDR3nt: TGTGCCATCAGTGAGTCGGGGGGCTGGGGAGAGACCCAGTACTTC; CDR3aa: CAISESGGWGETQYF
j_gene: TRBJ2-5; len: 13; d_gene: -; abundance: -; v_gene: TRBV5-1; CDR3nt: TGCGCCAGCAGCTTGGGCAGCCTAGAGACCCAGTACTTC; CDR3aa: CASSLGSLETQYF
j_gene: TRBJ1-1; len: 15; d_gene: -; abundance: -; v_gene: TRBV5-6; CDR3nt: TGTGCCAGCAGCTCACAGGGTATAATGAACACTGAAGCTTTCTTT; CDR3aa: CASSSQGIMNTEAFF
j_gene: TRBJ2-1; len: 13; d_gene: -; abundance: -; v_gene: TRBV7-9; CDR3nt: TGTGCCAGCAGCTTAGTACTAAACAATGAGCAGTTCTTC; CDR3aa: CASSLVLNNEQFF
j_gene: TRBJ1-2; len: 13; d_gene: TRBD1; abundance: -; v_gene: TRBV20-1; CDR3nt: TGCAGTGCCCCGACAGGGCCTAACTATGGCTACACCTTC; CDR3aa: CSAPTGPNYGYTF
j_gene: TRBJ1-4; len: 15; d_gene: -; abundance: many; v_gene: TRBV18; CDR3nt: TGTGCCAGCTCACGGACAGCGAGCGCTAATGAAAAACTGTTTTTT; CDR3aa: CASSRTASANEKLFF
j_gene: TRBJ2-7; len: 13; d_gene: -; abundance: once; v_gene: TRBV3-1; CDR3nt: TGTGCCAGCAGCCCGGCATGGTCCTACGAGCAGTACTTC; CDR3aa: CASSPAWSYEQYF
j_gene: TRBJ2-1; len: 18; d_gene: TRBD2; abundance: few; v_gene: TRBV5-1; CDR3nt: TGCGCCAGCAGCTTCCAGACTAGCGGGGTACTTCTGGGTAATGAGCAGTTCTTC; CDR3aa: CASSFQTSGVLLGNEQFF
j_gene: TRBJ1-2; len: 15; d_gene: TRBD1; abundance: -; v_gene: TRBV20-1; CDR3nt: TGCAGCGCTAGAGATGTTGGGGACAGGGGGTATGGCTACACCTTC; CDR3aa: CSARDVGDRGYGYTF
j_gene: TRBJ1-2; len: 15; d_gene: TRBD1; abundance: few; v_gene: TRBV7-9; CDR3nt: TGTGCCAGCAGCACTGACAGGGCCTCCAACTATGGCTACACCTTC; CDR3aa: CASSTDRASNYGYTF
j_gene: TRBJ1-5; len: 16; d_gene: -; abundance: -; v_gene: TRBV19; CDR3nt: TGTGCCAGTAGTCCACGGTCTAGAAATAGCAATCAGCCCCAGCATTTT; CDR3aa: CASSPRSRNSNQPQHF
j_gene: TRBJ2-5; len: 14; d_gene: -; abundance: -; v_gene: TRBV20-1; CDR3nt: TGCAGTGCCCCCCGGCGGCAGACCCAAGAGACCCAGTACTTC; CDR3aa: CSAPRRQTQETQYF
j_gene: TRBJ2-1; len: 16; d_gene: -; abundance: -; v_gene: TRBV11-2; CDR3nt: TGTGCCAGCAGCCCTCCAGGGGCGGGCGTAAAGAATGAGCAGTTCTTC; CDR3aa: CASSPPGAGVKNEQFF
j_gene: TRBJ1-1; len: 13; d_gene: -; abundance: -; v_gene: TRBV6-1; CDR3nt: TGTGCCAGCAGGACTCATTCTGACACTGAAGCTTTCTTT; CDR3aa: CASRTHSDTEAFF
j_gene: TRBJ2-5; len: 17; d_gene: TRBD1; abundance: few; v_gene: TRBV28; CDR3nt: TGTGCCAGCAGTTCCCCCGCGACAGGGCATGGTATGCGGACCCAGTACTTC; CDR3aa: CASSSPATGHGMRTQYF
j_gene: TRBJ2-7; len: 14; d_gene: -; abundance: few; v_gene: TRBV7-2; CDR3nt: TGTGCCAGCAGCTTATATCTAGGCACCTACGAGCAGTACTTC; CDR3aa: CASSLYLGTYEQYF
j_gene: TRBJ2-1; len: 15; d_gene: TRBD2; abundance: -; v_gene: TRBV16; CDR3nt: TGTGCCAGCAGCCGTCTTTTAGCGGGGGAGGATGAGCAGTTCTTC; CDR3aa: CASSRLLAGEDEQFF
j_gene: TRBJ2-3; len: 15; d_gene: -; abundance: -; v_gene: TRBV20-1; CDR3nt: TGCAGTGCTAGAGATGAGGACACTAGCACAGATACGCAGTATTTT; CDR3aa: CSARDEDTSTDTQYF
j_gene: TRBJ2-1; len: 14; d_gene: -; abundance: -; v_gene: TRBV6-2/TRBV6-3; CDR3nt: TGTGCCAGCAGTTCCAGGGACGGCTACAATGAGCAGTTCTTC; CDR3aa: CASSSRDGYNEQFF
j_gene: TRBJ2-7; len: 18; d_gene: TRBD2; abundance: few; v_gene: TRBV4-3; CDR3nt: TGCGCCAGCAGCCAAGATTCTCGGGCTAGCGGGGGTAAATACGAGCAGTACTTC; CDR3aa: CASSQDSRASGGKYEQYF